The 15 T cell receptor beta chains in this list originate from one sample, sequenced in a study of shared clonotypes between healthy human individuals. Method: immunoSEQ multiplex PCR; TCRdb's copy keeps in-frame clones and lacks some. Of some 2.1 million clones listed, around 93% are singletons. Cells designated naive CD8 were CD45RO-negative and were positively selected for CCR7, with terminally differentiated effector memory CD45RA+ cells excluded. The specimen sequenced was naive CD8+ T cells from PBMCs. These TCRs come from a man younger than 30 in good health. Some clones in this sample may be carry-over from other donors' samples.

Of note for this clone: Compared with germline, one end of the junction differs, possibly owing to a read error. The chain has TRBV28 and TRBJ1-5; D is uncertain. CDR3 size: 13 residues. In germline, CDR1 is MDHEN, CDR2 SYDVKM. The CDR3 nucleotides read TGTGCCAGCAACCCCCACGGGAATCAGTCCCAGCATTTT. Residues: CASNPHGNQSQHF.

V and J are TRBV12-5 and TRBJ2-3; the D gene could be TRBD1 or TRBD2 (5 bases each). Germline loops: CDR1 LGHNT, CDR2 FRNRAP. The CDR3 runs to 16 residues. V gave up 5 bases and J gave up 3 bases, with 18 bases separating them. This chain's CDR3 is CASGPAGTAGTDTQYF. The CDR3 DNA sequence: TGTGCTAGTGGTCCTGCCGGGACCGCCGGGACAGATACGCAGTATTTT.

The chain carries TRBV2 and TRBJ2-7; 8 bases line up with TRBD2. Germline CDR1 SNHLY, CDR2 FYNNEI. V trimming: 2 bases; J trimming: 3 bases; junction bases outside the gene matches: 6. CDR3 length: 15 amino acids. The CDR3 DNA sequence: TGTGCCAGCAGTGAAAGTTCGGGAGGGGTCTACGAGCAGTACTTC. Translating it yields CASSESSGGVYEQYF.

This clone showed up just once. The chain combines TRBV29-1 with TRBJ2-7; D possibly uses TRBD1 or TRBD2 (6 bases each). CDR3 length: 13 amino acids. The germline CDR1 and CDR2 sequences are SQVTM and ANQGSEA. With 5 bases removed from V and 2 bases from J, the gap between germline ends came to 13 bases. CDR3 region: CSVRPGATYEQYF. The CDR3 DNA sequence: TGCAGCGTTCGCCCGGGGGCGACCTACGAGCAGTACTTC.

The chain recombines TRBV7-6 with TRBJ2-7; TRBD1 agrees at 8 bases. Per germline, CDR1 SGHVS and CDR2 FNYEAQ. Germline trimming cut 5 bases from V and 3 bases from J; bases unmatched to any gene: 6. The CDR3 spans 14 residues. The CDR3 protein is CASSPNRGFYEQYF. In DNA, the CDR3 is TGTGCCAGCAGCCCGAACAGGGGGTTCTACGAGCAGTACTTC. The variable domain in full, completed from reference TRBV7-6 and TRBJ2-7, reads GAGVSQSPRYKVTKRGQDVALRCDPISGHVSLYWYRQALGQGPEFLTYFNYEAQQDKSGLPNDRFSAERPEGSISTLTIQRTEQRDSAMYRCASSPNRGFYEQYFGPGTRLTVT.

J is TRBJ1-1 and V is TRBV19, with a possible D match to TRBD1 (6 bases). This CDR3 has 15 amino acids. The V end was cut by 3 bases, the J end by 0 bases, with 11 bases between. Germline V gene sequence: CDR1 LNHDA, CDR2 SQIVND (reference sequence). The CDR3 sequence: CASSMQGLLNTEAFF. The CDR3 DNA sequence: TGTGCCAGTAGTATGCAGGGGCTATTGAACACTGAAGCTTTCTTT. Looking up the rest from reference TRBV19 and TRBJ1-1 gives the full variable domain: DGGITQSPKYLFRKEGQNVTLSCEQNLNHDAMYWYRQDPGQGLRLIYYSQIVNDFQKGDIAEGYSVSREKKESFPLTVTSAQKNPTAFYLCASSMQGLLNTEAFFGQGTRLTVV.

V gene TRBV7-9 combines with J gene TRBJ2-2; D uncertain. Germline CDR1 is SEHNR and CDR2 is FQNEAQ (reference sequence). The CDR3 is 13 amino acids. V gave up 5 bases and J gave up 2 bases, with 6 bases separating them. The CDR3 loop reads CASSPTNTGELFF. Here the CDR3 DNA reads TGTGCCAGCAGCCCGACTAACACCGGGGAGCTGTTTTTT.

In the case of this clone: Other nucleotide sequences from this sample produce the same CDR3. The chain has TRBV4-1 and TRBJ2-7, with D possibly called TRBD1 or TRBD2 (5 bases each). Trimming took 4 bases from V and 0 from J, leaving 10 bases between them. The germline V gene encodes CDR1 MGHRA and CDR2 YSYEKL. There are 14 residues in the CDR3. The DNA for the CDR3 is TGCGCCAGCAGCCCCCGGGACGGCTCCTACGAGCAGTACTTC. Translation: CASSPRDGSYEQYF.

The chain is built from TRBV6-1 and TRBJ2-2; 7 positions match TRBD2. CDR3 size: 15 residues. V was clipped by 1 base and J by 6 bases; unmatched bases: 5. Germline loops: CDR1 MNHNS, CDR2 SASEGT. The CDR3 DNA reads as TGTGCCAGCAGTGAAGATGGGAGGGCCGCCGGGGAGCTGTTTTTT. As protein: CASSEDGRAAGELFF.

The V call is TRBV27, the J call TRBJ2-7; TRBD1 matches at 7 bases. This CDR3 comprises 16 residues. The germline gives CDR1 MNHEY, CDR2 SMNVEV (reference sequence). Unmatched junction bases numbered 8, after V lost 3 bases and J lost 0 bases. CDR3 protein: CASSFNRGSSSYEQYF. The CDR3 DNA sequence: TGTGCCAGCAGTTTTAACAGGGGTTCGAGCTCCTACGAGCAGTACTTC.

This clone has just a few counts. The chain links TRBV7-9 to TRBJ2-3; D is possibly TRBD2 (6 bases). V gave up 3 bases and J gave up 5 bases, with 15 bases separating them. Germline CDR1 reads SEHNR; CDR2 reads FQNEAQ (reference sequence). The CDR3 covers 15 residues. CDR3 DNA: TGTGCCAGCAGCTTTTCTGGCGGGGATGGAGATACGCAGTATTTT. Translated: CASSFSGGDGDTQYF.

The chain combines TRBV27 with TRBJ2-2, with D perhaps TRBD1 (6 bases). V shed 1 base and J shed 2 bases, with 8 bases lying between them. CDR1 is MNHEY and CDR2 is SMNVEV in the germline V gene (reference sequence). The CDR3 length is 15 residues. The CDR3 sequence: CASSLLQGNTGELFF. CDR3 in DNA: TGTGCCAGCAGTTTATTACAGGGAAACACCGGGGAGCTGTTTTTT.

The chain couples TRBV2 to TRBJ2-7; the D is unclear. Trimming took 8 bases from V and 0 from J, leaving 8 bases between them. Germline loops: CDR1 SNHLY, CDR2 FYNNEI. The CDR3 has 12 amino acids. Here the CDR3 reads CASDQSSYEQYF. CDR3 bases: TGTGCCAGCGACCAGAGCTCCTACGAGCAGTACTTC. Drawing the rest from reference TRBV2 and TRBJ2-7, the complete variable domain is EPEVTQTPSHQVTQMGQEVILRCVPISNHLYFYWYRQILGQKVEFLVSFYNNEISEKSEIFDDQFSVERPDGSNFTLKIRSTKLEDSAMYFCASDQSSYEQYFGPGTRLTVT.

This rearrangement joins TRBV14 to TRBJ2-7, with D unclear. CDR1 and CDR2 from the germline V gene are SGHDN and FVKESK. The V end was cut by 4 bases, the J end by 2 bases, with 12 bases between. The CDR3 spans 14 residues. The CDR3 coding sequence is TGTGCCAGCAGCCTCTTAGAGTGGCCCTACGAGCAGTACTTC. Its translation: CASSLLEWPYEQYF.

The CDR3 reads CASSLRSPNEKLFF. The CDR3 bases are TGTGCCAGCAGTTTACGTAGTCCTAATGAAAAACTGTTTTTT. The V call is TRBV27, the J call TRBJ1-4; no firm D call. Germline V CDR1 and CDR2: MNHEY, SMNVEV (reference sequence). Trimming left V 2 bases short and J 3 bases short, with 7 bases between. CDR3 length equals 14 residues.